The rows below give T cell receptor beta chains drawn from one sample of a study of CD4 T cells in relation to SARS-CoV-2 and coronaviruses. For these receptors, no antigen is known. The repertoire was sequenced with immunoSEQ multiplex PCR; TCRdb's copy has only in-frame clones and lacks some. Of more than 35,000 clones detected, over 65% appear once; the ten largest clones hold less than 3.5%. The sequenced material came from memory CD4+ T cells from PBMCs, cultured in vitro. Receptor source: an adult with COVID-19. The CDR3 runs from the conserved cysteine through the conserved F or W. The order of the fields is D gene, clone size, V gene, J gene, CDR3 DNA, CDR3 protein. D genes are given only for firm matches. Some rows have no size entry. The others give once, few or many, or a class for an expanded clone.

.,.,TRBV7-9,TRBJ2-1,TGTGCCAGCAGCATCGGGACGGACAATGAGCAGTTCTTC,CASSIGTDNEQFF
TRBD2,.,TRBV19,TRBJ2-5,TGTGCCAGTAGTCGGACTAGCGGGGACCAAGAGACCCAGTACTTC,CASSRTSGDQETQYF
.,.,TRBV15,TRBJ2-3,TGTGCCACCAGCAGATTAGTGAGGAGGTCACAAGATACGCAGTATTTT,CATSRLVRRSQDTQYF
.,.,TRBV10-1,TRBJ2-6,TGCGCCAGCAGTGTCAGGGATTTTTCTGGGGCCAACGTCCTGACTTTC,CASSVRDFSGANVLTF
.,.,TRBV6-5,TRBJ1-1,TGTGCCAGCAGTTACTCGGAGAACACTGAAGCTTTCTTT,CASSYSENTEAFF
.,.,TRBV7-3,TRBJ1-1,TGTGCCAGCAGCTTAACGGGCGGTAGAAGTACTGAAGCTTTCTTT,CASSLTGGRSTEAFF
TRBD2,.,TRBV7-2,TRBJ2-3,TGTGCCAGCAGTTCAAGTGGCGACGGGAGGACCACAGATACGCAGTATTTT,CASSSSGDGRTTDTQYF
.,few,TRBV5-4,TRBJ2-4,TGTGCCAGCAGCTTGGCCGGGGAAAACATTCAGTACTTC,CASSLAGENIQYF
TRBD1,.,TRBV6-6,TRBJ1-1,TGTGCCAGCAGTTCCCCCGGACAGGCATCAGGGACTGAAGCTTTCTTT,CASSSPGQASGTEAFF
.,.,TRBV7-2,TRBJ2-1,TGTGCCAGCAGCTTGGACAGTTACAATGAGCAGTTCTTC,CASSLDSYNEQFF
.,.,TRBV4-3,TRBJ2-1,TGCGCCAGCAGCCAAGATTCCGCCGGGAGAAGGAATGAGCAGTTCTTC,CASSQDSAGRRNEQFF
.,.,TRBV28,TRBJ2-7,TGTGCCAGCAGTTTAGTAGAACGCGAGCAGTACTTC,CASSLVEREQYF
TRBD1,.,TRBV4-1,TRBJ2-1,TGCGCCAGCAGCCAATCCTACAGGGGTCCGGCTAATGAGCAGTTCTTC,CASSQSYRGPANEQFF
.,.,TRBV9,TRBJ1-3,TGTGCCAGCAGCCCCAGTCCCAACCGCGGAAACACCATATATTTT,CASSPSPNRGNTIYF
.,.,TRBV11-2,TRBJ2-1,TGTGCCAGCAGCTTCGTCAGGAGACGGGGGAATGAGCAGTTCTTC,CASSFVRRRGNEQFF
.,.,TRBV2,TRBJ2-5,TGTGCCAGCAAAGCTGAAGAGACCCAGTACTTC,CASKAEETQYF
TRBD1,.,TRBV6-5,TRBJ1-6,TGTGCCAGCAGACAGGGGAATAATTCACCCCTCCACTTT,CASRQGNNSPLHF
.,.,TRBV7-7,TRBJ2-3,TGTGCTAGCAGCTTAACGGAGAGAGATACGCAGTATTTT,CASSLTERDTQYF
.,.,TRBV6-6,TRBJ2-1,TGTGCCAGCAGCAAAGCGAGCTCCTACAATGAGCAGTTCTTC,CASSKASSYNEQFF
TRBD1,.,TRBV5-3,TRBJ2-7,TGTGCCAGAAGCAGAACGGACAGGATTGTCCTATTTTGCTGCTACGAGCAGTACTTC,CARSRTDRIVLFCCYEQYF
.,.,TRBV12-3/TRBV12-4,TRBJ1-4,TGTGCCAGCAGGGGCGACAGGGAAAAACTGTTTTTT,CASRGDREKLFF
TRBD1,.,TRBV5-6,TRBJ2-2,TGTGCCAGCAGCCAAAGGATCGGGACAGTATGGTCCGGGGAGCTGTTTTTT,CASSQRIGTVWSGELFF
.,.,TRBV11-2,TRBJ1-1,TGTGCCAGCAGCAAATGGGTGGCAGGGGAAGGAGCTTTCTTT,CASSKWVAGEGAFF
.,once,TRBV4-2,TRBJ2-2,TGTGCCAGCAGCCAAGTAGTGGTGGGTACGGACGCCGGGGAGCTGTTTTTT,CASSQVVVGTDAGELFF
TRBD2,.,TRBV7-9,TRBJ2-7,TGTGCCAGCAGCTTTGGTAGGGGGGAGCGGGAGAGTGGGTACGAGCAGTACTTC,CASSFGRGERESGYEQYF
.,few,TRBV19,TRBJ2-3,TGTGCCAGTAGTTCGGGGGGCCCAGATACGCAGTATTTT,CASSSGGPDTQYF
.,few,TRBV7-9,TRBJ2-2,TGTGCCAGCTACCGGACGGTGATCAGGGAGGCCACCGGGGAGCTGTTTTTT,CASYRTVIREATGELFF
.,few,TRBV7-2,TRBJ2-2,TGTGCCAGCAGCTTAATCAGGGACACCGGGGAGCTGTTTTTT,CASSLIRDTGELFF
TRBD1,.,TRBV28,TRBJ2-2,TGTGCCAGCAGTTTAGACAGGGCCTCGAACACCGGGGAGCTGTTTTTT,CASSLDRASNTGELFF
.,.,TRBV6-4,TRBJ2-3,TGTGCCACCTCTCTACGCCTCACAGATACGCAGTATTTT,CATSLRLTDTQYF
.,.,TRBV3-1/TRBV3-2,TRBJ2-7,TGTGCCAGCAGCCCTTCCGGGACATCCTACGAGCAGTACTTC,CASSPSGTSYEQYF
TRBD1,.,TRBV2,TRBJ2-5,TGTGCCAGCATACGGGGACAGGGAGGGAGAGAGACCCAGTACTTC,CASIRGQGGRETQYF
.,.,TRBV9,TRBJ2-1,TGTGCCAGCAGCGTACGGGACAACCACAAGAAGTTCTTC,CASSVRDNHKKFF